Listed below are T cell receptor beta chains from one sample, sequenced in a study of T cells in Graves' hyperthyroidism and ophthalmopathy. MiXCR was run by TCRdb on the multiplex PCR reads, yielding one entry per CDR3 protein. Of hundreds of thousands of distinct CDR3 sequences detected, over 15% appear once; the ten largest clones hold around 15%. The sample was blood. These receptors were collected from a woman between 45 and 65 years old with Graves' hyperthyroidism that later progressed to Graves' ophthalmopathy. The CDR3 runs from the conserved cysteine through the conserved F or W. The D gene is left open where the match is weak. Rows give clone size only sometimes, using once, few, many, or a class for an expanded clone.

j_call | clone_size | d_call | v_call | cdr3_nt | cdr3_aa
TRBJ2-6 | few | - | TRBV9 | TGTGCCAGCAGAGGCCCCACGGGCGCCTCTGGGGCCAACGTCCTGACTTTC | CASRGPTGASGANVLTF
TRBJ1-2 | few | - | TRBV4-1 | TGCGCCAGCAGCCAAGAGGTCGGAGTTCTCTATGGCTACACCTTC | CASSQEVGVLYGYTF
TRBJ2-3 | many | - | TRBV20-1 | TGCAGTGCTAGCGGGGATAGCACAGATACGCAGTATTTT | CSASGDSTDTQYF
TRBJ1-6 | few | TRBD1 | TRBV7-9 | TGTGCCAGCAGCCCGGGACAGGGTTCTCGATCACCCCTCCACTTT | CASSPGQGSRSPLHF
TRBJ2-1 | few | TRBD2 | TRBV10-3 | TGTGCCATCAGTGAGAGAAGCGGGAGCCCCTACAATGAGCAGTTCTTC | CAISERSGSPYNEQFF
TRBJ2-2 | - | - | TRBV9 | TGTGCCAGCAGCGCAAGAGGCTACAACACCGGGGAGCTGTTTTTT | CASSARGYNTGELFF
TRBJ1-2 | - | TRBD1 | TRBV20-1 | TGCAGTGGACAGGGGGGTACCTATGGCTACACCTTC | CSGQGGTYGYTF
TRBJ2-5 | many | TRBD1 | TRBV2 | TGTGCCAGCAGTGAACCTCGACAGGGAAAGACCCAGTACTTC | CASSEPRQGKTQYF
TRBJ2-6 | few | - | TRBV2 | TGTGCCAGCAGTGAGAACAACTCTGGGGCCAACGTCCTGACTTTC | CASSENNSGANVLTF
TRBJ2-7 | few | - | TRBV5-4 | TGTGCCAGCAGCCGAGAGCGAGGGTCGTACGAGCAGTACTTC | CASSRERGSYEQYF
TRBJ2-1 | many | TRBD1 | TRBV20-1 | TGCAGTGCTAGAGAGGGACAGGGCGGGCGGAGTGAGCAGTTCTTC | CSAREGQGGRSEQFF
TRBJ2-5 | few | TRBD2 | TRBV15 | TGTGCCACCAGCAGAGGGTTTGTAGCGGGGGAGACCCAGTACTTC | CATSRGFVAGETQYF